The rows below give T cell receptor beta chains drawn from one sample of a study of cytomegalovirus exposure and HLA in healthy donors. Method: immunoSEQ multiplex PCR; TCRdb's copy keeps in-frame clones and lacks some. The data hold approximately 140,000 clones, with roughly four fifths observed a single time. Sequenced material: PBMCs. The origin of the receptors is a man aged 18-30 years in good health and CMV-seropositive. Both conserved end residues are trimmed from each CDR3. Fields, in order: J gene, V gene, D gene, CDR3 protein. The D gene is left open where the match is weak.

J gene: TRBJ2-6
V gene: TRBV2
D gene: TRBD1
CDR3 protein: ASSTDRVTPGANVLT

J gene: TRBJ2-1
V gene: TRBV19
D gene: NA
CDR3 protein: ASSISSYNEQF

J gene: TRBJ2-7
V gene: TRBV6-5
D gene: NA
CDR3 protein: ASSYPGDAGGYEQY

J gene: TRBJ2-6
V gene: TRBV10-3
D gene: TRBD1
CDR3 protein: AISGRGQEYSGANVLT

J gene: TRBJ2-7
V gene: TRBV5-4
D gene: NA
CDR3 protein: ASSLDNYEQY

J gene: NA
V gene: TRBV5-1
D gene: NA
CDR3 protein: ASSLAASYEQY

J gene: TRBJ1-1
V gene: TRBV5-8
D gene: TRBD1
CDR3 protein: ASSSGDYRGTEAF

J gene: TRBJ1-1
V gene: TRBV5-4
D gene: TRBD1
CDR3 protein: ASSLAGQGDTEAF

J gene: TRBJ2-1
V gene: TRBV19
D gene: NA
CDR3 protein: ASELPAGEQF

J gene: TRBJ2-1
V gene: TRBV4-1
D gene: NA
CDR3 protein: ASSQDQRPVGGQF

J gene: TRBJ1-5
V gene: TRBV6-6
D gene: TRBD1
CDR3 protein: ASTYPPGGNQPQH

J gene: TRBJ1-5
V gene: TRBV2
D gene: TRBD1
CDR3 protein: ASSLQGTSSNQPQH

J gene: TRBJ2-1
V gene: TRBV7-9
D gene: NA
CDR3 protein: ASSFDAGLYNEQF

J gene: TRBJ1-1
V gene: TRBV30
D gene: TRBD1
CDR3 protein: AWSAGGKTEAF

J gene: TRBJ2-1
V gene: TRBV7-6
D gene: TRBD2
CDR3 protein: ASTDPLAGYNEQF

J gene: TRBJ1-5
V gene: TRBV6-1
D gene: NA
CDR3 protein: ASSERGNQPQH

J gene: TRBJ2-7
V gene: TRBV21-1
D gene: NA
CDR3 protein: GPGWTVVHYEQY

J gene: TRBJ2-2
V gene: TRBV28
D gene: NA
CDR3 protein: ASLRSTGELF

J gene: TRBJ1-2
V gene: TRBV4-2
D gene: NA
CDR3 protein: ASSTERGGRDGYT

J gene: TRBJ2-3
V gene: TRBV10-2
D gene: TRBD2
CDR3 protein: ASTELAATDTQY

J gene: TRBJ2-3
V gene: TRBV2
D gene: TRBD1
CDR3 protein: ASSEFKGASTDTQY

J gene: TRBJ2-3
V gene: TRBV4-1
D gene: TRBD2
CDR3 protein: ASSQGLAGVATDTQY

J gene: TRBJ2-7
V gene: TRBV5-4
D gene: TRBD1
CDR3 protein: ASSLKTGNHEQY

J gene: TRBJ1-1
V gene: TRBV7-9
D gene: NA
CDR3 protein: ASSLNQGTEAF

J gene: TRBJ2-1
V gene: TRBV6-5
D gene: TRBD2
CDR3 protein: ASRLAAPYNEQF

J gene: TRBJ2-7
V gene: TRBV15
D gene: TRBD1
CDR3 protein: ATSPEDRGPYEQY

J gene: TRBJ2-1
V gene: TRBV6-5
D gene: TRBD1
CDR3 protein: ASIPQGHNEQF

J gene: TRBJ1-5
V gene: TRBV28
D gene: TRBD1
CDR3 protein: ASSPRRTGTSNQPQH

J gene: TRBJ1-1
V gene: TRBV9
D gene: NA
CDR3 protein: ASSPWGGTEAF

J gene: TRBJ1-1
V gene: TRBV28
D gene: NA
CDR3 protein: ASITRVNTEAF

J gene: TRBJ1-5
V gene: TRBV15
D gene: TRBD1
CDR3 protein: ATSDSLTGSNQPQH

J gene: TRBJ1-1
V gene: TRBV11-2
D gene: NA
CDR3 protein: ASSQNTEAF

J gene: TRBJ1-1
V gene: TRBV7-9
D gene: NA
CDR3 protein: ASSSRQTNTEAF

J gene: TRBJ2-7
V gene: TRBV5-1
D gene: TRBD1
CDR3 protein: ASSLPGDRSYEQY

J gene: TRBJ2-7
V gene: TRBV18
D gene: TRBD1
CDR3 protein: ASSDREGDEQY

J gene: TRBJ2-7
V gene: TRBV6-5
D gene: TRBD1
CDR3 protein: ASTSLQGYSYEQY

J gene: TRBJ1-1
V gene: TRBV27
D gene: NA
CDR3 protein: ASRDPRRPGRVTEAF

J gene: TRBJ1-2
V gene: TRBV19
D gene: TRBD1
CDR3 protein: ASSTSPGGSNYGYT

J gene: TRBJ2-3
V gene: TRBV29-1
D gene: NA
CDR3 protein: SVASRTDTQY

J gene: TRBJ1-2
V gene: TRBV6-6
D gene: NA
CDR3 protein: ASSPNRGSYT

J gene: TRBJ2-7
V gene: TRBV7-9
D gene: TRBD1
CDR3 protein: ASSLRSGQGFNYEQY

J gene: TRBJ2-7
V gene: TRBV9
D gene: NA
CDR3 protein: ASSPLSRGAPYEQY

J gene: TRBJ2-7
V gene: TRBV5-1
D gene: NA
CDR3 protein: ASSLYSGAYEQY

J gene: TRBJ1-2
V gene: TRBV7-9
D gene: TRBD1
CDR3 protein: ASSMDRRSGYT

J gene: TRBJ2-1
V gene: TRBV7-2
D gene: NA
CDR3 protein: ASSFPRSHEQF